The source of this TCR beta chain is a study of neoadjuvant anti-PD-1 for oral cavity cancer. Two replicates per tumor sample, mostly from roughly 5 ug of genomic DNA. Here immunoSEQ multiplex PCR was the method, and the copy in TCRdb shows in-frame clones only, minus some. Of approximately 16,000 clones listed, roughly two fifths are singletons. V was shortened by 1 base and J by 2 bases, with 12 bases between the two germline ends. The CDR3 contains 15 residues. In germline, CDR1 is SGHAT, CDR2 FQNNGV. The time point was: after neoadjuvant nivolumab, at surgical resection. The origin of this receptor is a person aged 35-79 years with oral cavity squamous cell carcinoma. The sample consisted of tumor tissue, taken after nivolumab (anti-PD-1) treatment. The chain combines TRBV11-2 with TRBJ2-7, with D perhaps TRBD1 (6 bases). The CDR3 spells CASSLGRTATYEQYF. As DNA, the CDR3 is TGTGCCAGCAGCTTAGGGCGGACAGCAACCTACGAGCAGTACTTC.